Shown below are 26 T cell receptor beta chains from a single sample sequenced in a study of cytomegalovirus exposure and HLA in healthy donors. Primers included in the PCR were 60 Vbeta and 13 Jbeta primers. Clones were sequenced by immunoSEQ multiplex PCR, and TCRdb holds only the in-frame ones, with some missing. The repertoire holds 120,000 to 150,000 clones, around 82% seen once, with about 3.4% in the top ten. What was sequenced was PBMCs. The receptors come from a young man in good health and CMV-seropositive.

This clone was seen only a few times. The V call is TRBV7-2, the J call TRBJ2-7, with 10 nucleotides matching TRBD2. The CDR3 sequence is 17 residues long. Germline CDR1 and CDR2: SGHTA and FQGNSA. The junction had 9 bases not matched to a gene; V was cut back by 3 bases and J by 1 base. The CDR3, as DNA: TGTGCCAGCAGCTTCCAAGCGGGAGGGGACGGGTCCTACGAGCAGTACTTC. Protein product: CASSFQAGGDGSYEQYF.

The chain links TRBV6-5 to TRBJ1-1; TRBD1 matches 7 bases. The germline V gene encodes CDR1 MNHEY and CDR2 SVGAGI. The CDR3 is 14 amino acids. Trimming cost V 2 bases and J 4 bases; bases outside gene matches: 4. The CDR3 spells CASSYDRAPTEAFF. The DNA of the CDR3 is TGTGCCAGCAGTTACGACAGGGCCCCCACTGAAGCTTTCTTT.

The chain employs TRBV7-9 and TRBJ1-1; D is undetermined. The CDR3 length is 14 residues. The V gene's germline CDR1 is SEHNR and CDR2 FQNEAQ (reference sequence). V gave up 5 bases and J gave up 7 bases, with 17 bases separating them. The DNA for the CDR3 is TGTGCCAGCAGCCTACTCCGGTTCACAGATGAAGCTTTCTTT. Encoded protein: CASSLLRFTDEAFF.

A few counts support this clone. This CDR3 reads CASSLSSGSNTGELFF. In DNA, the CDR3 is TGTGCCAGCAGCTTAAGTAGCGGGAGTAACACCGGGGAGCTGTTTTTT. V and J are TRBV7-2 and TRBJ2-2, with 9 bases identical to TRBD2. The J segment lost 2 bases and the V segment lost 2 bases, leaving 3 bases of the junction unmatched. CDR3 size: 16 residues. The germline CDR1 and CDR2 sequences are SGHTA and FQGNSA.

The rearrangement joins TRBV7-8 to TRBJ2-5; D might be TRBD2 (5 bases). Looked up from germline, CDR1 is SGHVS and CDR2 is FQNEAQ. Between the trimmed V and J ends, which lost 4 bases and 5 bases, there was a span of 17 bases. The CDR3 is 15 amino acids. CDR3 DNA: TGTGCCAGCAGCTCCGTACTGGGAGCGGTGGAGACCCAGTACTTC. This gives the protein CASSSVLGAVETQYF.

The rearrangement links TRBV4-1 to TRBJ1-1; D not certain. This CDR3 comprises 16 residues. The germline CDR1 and CDR2 sequences are MGHRA and YSYEKL. V lost 0 bases to trimming and J lost 5 bases, with 16 bases between them. CDR3 amino acids: CASSQEGGLTATEAFF. DNA of the CDR3: TGCGCCAGCAGCCAAGAGGGTGGGCTCACGGCGACTGAAGCTTTCTTT.

The genes are TRBV5-1 and TRBJ1-2; D unresolved. Trimming took 1 base from V and 7 from J, leaving 11 bases between them. Germline V gene data show CDR1 as SGHRS and CDR2 as YFSETQ. This CDR3 is 13 amino acids long. CDR3 in DNA: TGCGCCAGCAGCTTGAACGGGGAGCGTGGCTACACCTTC. Its translation: CASSLNGERGYTF.

The chain recombines TRBV29-1 with TRBJ2-1, with 14 bases aligning to TRBD2. J gave up 4 bases and V 4 bases, and 9 bases lay outside the gene matches. This CDR3 has 17 residues. Germline lookup yields CDR1 SQVTM and CDR2 ANQGSEA. The CDR3 region has the DNA TGCAGCGTTGTCGGACTAGCGGGAGGACGAGGTTACAATGAGCAGTTCTTC. It specifies CSVVGLAGGRGYNEQFF.

This clone has a handful of counts. The chain combines TRBV27 with TRBJ1-5; D is possibly TRBD1 (6 bases). CDR3 length equals 14 residues. V dropped 5 bases and J dropped 4 bases, with 12 bases sitting between them. Germline V gives CDR1 MNHEY, CDR2 SMNVEV (reference sequence). The CDR3 loop reads CASSLQGGNQPQHF. The CDR3 nucleotides are TGTGCCAGCAGTCTACAGGGAGGGAATCAGCCCCAGCATTTT.

This chain connects TRBV28 to TRBJ1-1; D is ambiguous. Trimming removed 3 bases from V and 10 bases from J, with 15 bases in between. The length of the CDR3 is 13 residues. In germline, CDR1 is MDHEN, CDR2 SYDVKM. The CDR3 DNA reads TGTGCCAGCAGTTTGCGAGTCTTTTATCCAGCTTTCTTT. Its translation: CASSLRVFYPAFF.

J is TRBJ2-3 and V is TRBV25-1; 10 positions agree with TRBD2. The CDR3 length is 15 residues. V trimming: 5 bases; J trimming: 1 base; junction bases outside the gene matches: 3. From germline, CDR1 is MGHDK and CDR2 SYGVNS. Here the CDR3 reads CASSPSGGGTDTQYF. DNA of the CDR3: TGTGCCAGCAGTCCTAGCGGGGGAGGCACAGATACGCAGTATTTT.

V is TRBV13 and J is TRBJ2-1; D possibly corresponds to TRBD1 (6 bases). The germline V and J ends were trimmed by 0 bases and 9 bases, with 24 bases remaining between them. The CDR3 totals 18 residues. The germline V gene has CDR1 PRHDT and CDR2 FYEKMQ (reference sequence). The CDR3 sequence is CASSLGQGRGKHTFEQFF. CDR3 DNA: TGTGCCAGCAGCTTAGGACAGGGTAGGGGTAAACACACATTTGAGCAGTTCTTC.

V usage is TRBV7-9 and J usage is TRBJ2-1; 10 bases are shared with TRBD1. The CDR3 sequence is 16 residues long. From germline, CDR1 is SEHNR and CDR2 FQNEAQ (reference sequence). Unmatched junction bases numbered 7, after V lost 3 bases and J lost 5 bases. CDR3 region: CASSLGAGTGDNEQFF. Written as DNA, the CDR3 is TGTGCCAGCAGCTTGGGCGCCGGGACAGGGGACAATGAGCAGTTCTTC.

The chain carries TRBV7-9 and TRBJ2-1, with D tentatively TRBD1 (6 bases). Trimming removed 5 bases at V and 8 bases at J, with 16 bases between. The germline V gene encodes CDR1 SEHNR and CDR2 FQNEAQ (reference sequence). The CDR3 extends over 14 amino acids. CDR3 in DNA: TGTGCCAGCAGCCCAGGGGCAGGGAGCGATGAGCAGTTCTTC. Translated, it gives CASSPGAGSDEQFF.

This clone has a single count. The chain carries TRBV5-1 and TRBJ1-5; D is unclear. The V end lost 0 bases, the J end lost 4 bases, and 11 bases lay between the germline ends. The CDR3 covers 15 residues. CDR1 and CDR2 from the germline V gene are SGHRS and YFSETQ. The CDR3 spells CASSLDIGLNQPQHF. Written as DNA, the CDR3 is TGCGCCAGCAGCTTGGACATTGGACTGAATCAGCCCCAGCATTTT.

This chain connects TRBV6-5 to TRBJ2-2, with D possibly being TRBD1 (5 bases). There are 14 residues in the CDR3. CDR1 and CDR2 (germline): MNHEY, SVGAGI. Trimming cost V 2 bases and J 12 bases, with 16 bases left between them. CDR3: CASSYEEQGRQLFF. The CDR3 DNA is TGTGCCAGCAGTTACGAAGAGCAGGGAAGGCAGCTGTTTTTT.

This chain connects TRBV7-9 to TRBJ1-2, with D uncertain. The V end lost 4 bases, the J end lost 4 bases, and 13 bases lay between the germline ends. The CDR3 length is 14 residues. CDR1 is SEHNR, CDR2 FQNEAQ, per germline (reference sequence). This CDR3 is CASSSTADTYGYTF. The CDR3, as DNA: TGTGCCAGCAGCTCCACGGCGGATACCTATGGCTACACCTTC.

The CDR3 sequence: CASSPLGQSEAFF. Written as DNA, the CDR3 is TGTGCCAGCAGCCCATTGGGACAGAGTGAAGCTTTCTTT. The V call is TRBV6-5, the J call TRBJ1-1; 7 positions agree with TRBD1. CDR1 and CDR2 (germline): MNHEY, SVGAGI. The length of the CDR3 is 13 residues. The ends lost 6 bases at V and 7 bases at J; junction bases unmatched: 8.

This chain links TRBV27 with TRBJ2-1; 10 nucleotides agree with TRBD1. J was trimmed by 14 bases and V by 5 bases; bases with no gene match: 6. This CDR3 has 12 amino acids. Germline V lookup: CDR1 MNHEY, CDR2 SMNVEV (reference sequence). CDR3 nucleotide sequence: TGTGCCAGCAGTCCCTCCGGACAGGGGGAGTTCTTC. Protein: CASSPSGQGEFF.

The chain combines TRBV6-5 with TRBJ2-3; TRBD2 aligns across 9 bases. Per the germline V gene, CDR1 is MNHEY and CDR2 is SVGAGI. With 6 bases clipped from V and 8 bases from J, the junction kept 9 bases outside the gene matches. The CDR3 length is 14 residues. The CDR3: CASRAGGVSSTQYF. The CDR3 coding sequence is TGTGCCAGCAGGGCGGGAGGGGTAAGCAGTACGCAGTATTTT.

The CDR3 bases are TGTGCCAGCAGTGAAGCGGACAGGAGCGGAGGAGATACGCAGTATTTT. It encodes CASSEADRSGGDTQYF. This chain uses TRBV25-1 with TRBJ2-3; 7 positions match TRBD1. V was pared by 2 bases and J by 5 bases, with 10 bases of the junction left unmatched. The CDR3 has 16 amino acids. CDR1 is MGHDK, CDR2 SYGVNS, per germline.

The gene calls are TRBV27 and TRBJ1-1, with 7 bases that match TRBD1. Germline V gene lookup returns CDR1 MNHEY and CDR2 SMNVEV (reference sequence). V gave up 5 bases and J gave up 0 bases; unmatched junction bases: 9. This CDR3 is built from 16 residues. The CDR3 spells CASSPRDSLMNTEAFF. The DNA of the CDR3 is TGTGCCAGCAGTCCCCGGGACAGTCTAATGAACACTGAAGCTTTCTTT.

The chain links TRBV19 to TRBJ2-1; 9 positions match TRBD2. Unmatched junction bases numbered 5, after V lost 2 bases and J lost 0 bases. Germline CDR1 LNHDA, CDR2 SQIVND (reference sequence). This CDR3 has 17 amino acids. CDR3 residues: CASSILSGGSSYNEQFF. CDR3 bases: TGTGCCAGTAGTATACTAAGCGGGGGGAGCTCCTACAATGAGCAGTTCTTC.

A note on this clone: The sample has other DNA sequences that encode this CDR3 too. V gene TRBV2 combines with J gene TRBJ1-1; 9 bases agree with TRBD1. This CDR3 comprises 12 residues. Germline CDR1 SNHLY, CDR2 FYNNEI. With V trimmed by 6 bases and J by 5 bases, 1 base remained unmatched. CDR3 nucleotides: TGTGCCAGCAGGACAGGGGGAACTGAAGCTTTCTTT. It translates to CASRTGGTEAFF.

The chain has TRBV28 and TRBJ1-2, with D maybe TRBD1 (6 bases). The CDR3 covers 13 residues. V shed 5 bases and J shed 8 bases, with 15 bases lying between them. CDR1 MDHEN and CDR2 SYDVKM come from the germline V gene. CDR3 nucleotide sequence: TGTGCCAGCAGTGTAACAGGGAGGGCGGGCTACACCTTC. Protein: CASSVTGRAGYTF.

The V gene is TRBV13, the J gene TRBJ2-2; TRBD1 matches at 9 bases. Looked up from germline, CDR1 is PRHDT and CDR2 is FYEKMQ (reference sequence). With 5 bases clipped from V and 3 bases from J, the junction kept 4 bases outside the gene matches. This CDR3 is built from 15 residues. The CDR3 DNA is TGTGCCAGCAGCCTGGGGACAGGGTACACCGGGGAGCTGTTTTTT. It codes for CASSLGTGYTGELFF. The whole variable domain, remainder taken from reference TRBV13 and TRBJ2-2, is AAGVIQSPRHLIKEKRETATLKCYPIPRHDTVYWYQQGPGQDPQFLISFYEKMQSDKGSIPDRFSAQQFSDYHSELNMSSLELGDSALYFCASSLGTGYTGELFFGEGSRLTVL.